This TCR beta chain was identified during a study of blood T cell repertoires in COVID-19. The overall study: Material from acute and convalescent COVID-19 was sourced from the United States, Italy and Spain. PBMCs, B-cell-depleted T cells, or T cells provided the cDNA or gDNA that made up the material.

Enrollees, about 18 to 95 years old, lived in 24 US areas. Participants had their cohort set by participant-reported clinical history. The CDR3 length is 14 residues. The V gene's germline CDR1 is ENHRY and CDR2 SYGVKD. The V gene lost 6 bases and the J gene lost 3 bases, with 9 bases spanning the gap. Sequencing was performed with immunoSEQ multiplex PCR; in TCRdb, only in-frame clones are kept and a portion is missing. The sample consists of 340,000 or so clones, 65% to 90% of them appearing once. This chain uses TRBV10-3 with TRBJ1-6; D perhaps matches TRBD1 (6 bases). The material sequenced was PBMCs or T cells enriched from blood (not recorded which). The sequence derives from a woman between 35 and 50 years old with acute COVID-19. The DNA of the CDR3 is TGTGCCATCAGACAGGGAATCTATAATTCACCCCTCCACTTT. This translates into CAIRQGIYNSPLHF.